Sequencing of this TCR beta chain was carried out in a study of blood T cell repertoires in COVID-19. For the study at large: PBMCs, B-cell-depleted T cells, or T cells provided the cDNA or gDNA that made up the material.

This clone was recorded only once. Germline V lookup: CDR1 KGHSH, CDR2 LQKENI. The V gene end was trimmed by 1 base and the J gene end by 7 bases; junction bases not matched to a gene: 12. The CDR3 consists of 17 residues. In the original workflow: Reference gene primer amplification gave nucleated cell count estimates. Some clones are missing from TCRdb's copy, which holds only in-frame ones; the method was immunoSEQ multiplex PCR. V and J calls and clone size come straight from that table; D and trimming were deduced from the DNA. Of roughly 250,000 clones listed, around nine tenths are singletons. Sequences were obtained from peripheral blood. The genes are TRBV18 and TRBJ2-5; TRBD2 aligns across 10 bases. The sequence came from a woman aged 35 to 49 who had recovered from COVID-19. The CDR3 reads CASSPRQSGRGVATQYF. The CDR3 nucleotides read TGTGCCAGCTCACCACGTCAAAGCGGGAGGGGCGTCGCGACCCAGTACTTC.